This T cell receptor (beta chain) was profiled in a study of cytomegalovirus exposure and HLA in healthy donors. Notes on the study in general: Follow-up analysis found HLA locus-dependent TCR association rates, highest for DRB1 and lowest for HLA-C. An analysis was carried out later, and it reportedly showed fewer N-insertions in an Asian-associated ancestry cluster than the roughly 700-donor mean.

Primers included in the PCR were 60 Vbeta and 13 Jbeta primers. The protocol was immunoSEQ multiplex PCR, while the TCRdb copy is restricted to in-frame clones and leaves out a portion. The sample records 52,000 or so clones, roughly 76% being singletons. The J segment lost 1 base and the V segment lost 8 bases, leaving 5 bases of the junction unmatched. The CDR3 spans 14 residues. Per germline, CDR1 MNHNS and CDR2 SASEGT. As for this clone: Its antigen is not identified.

There were likely unrecorded immune exposures, though donors were nominally healthy when sampled. The sequence was obtained from a woman aged 40-49 years in good health and CMV-seropositive. The chain uses TRBV6-1 and TRBJ2-3, with TRBD2 matching 8 bases. Sequenced input: PBMCs. CDR3 region: CASGASGRTDTQYF. In nucleotides, the CDR3 is TGTGCCAGCGGGGCTAGCGGGCGCACAGATACGCAGTATTTT.